Listed below are T cell receptor beta chains from one sample, sequenced in a study of shared clonotypes between healthy human individuals. TCRdb's table, derived via immunoSEQ multiplex PCR, lists solely in-frame clones and lacks some. The table includes some 2.1 million clones, over 85% detected once. Source material: naive CD8+ T cells from PBMCs. Receptor source: a man aged 18 to 29 in good health. Some clones in this sample may be carry-over from other donors' samples. Each CDR3 is given with its conserved first and last residue. A D gene is named only where the DNA matches it firmly. Not every row has a clone size; where given, it reads once, few, many or a size class.

J: TRBJ1-5; size: NA; D: TRBD1; V: TRBV15; DNA: TGTGCCACCAGCAAAACCCGCCGGGACAGGGAAGTTGTCCAGCATTTT; CDR3: CATSKTRRDREVVQHF
J: TRBJ1-4; size: NA; D: NA; V: TRBV28; DNA: TGTGCCAGCAGTTTATCCAGGACAGTTCGGCGGGAAAAACTGTTTTTT; CDR3: CASSLSRTVRREKLFF
J: TRBJ2-1; size: NA; D: TRBD1; V: TRBV7-9; DNA: TGTGCCAGCAGCTTAGCGGTGGTCAGGGGGCCCTACAATGAGCAGTTCTTC; CDR3: CASSLAVVRGPYNEQFF
J: TRBJ2-6; size: NA; D: TRBD2; V: TRBV2; DNA: TGTGCCAGCAGTGGAGCGGGACTCCACTCTGGGGCCAACGTCCTGACTTTC; CDR3: CASSGAGLHSGANVLTF
J: TRBJ1-5; size: once; D: NA; V: TRBV9; DNA: TGTGCCAGCCTCTTACGGGACCGCTACAATCAGCCCCAGCATTTT; CDR3: CASLLRDRYNQPQHF
J: TRBJ2-5; size: NA; D: NA; V: TRBV6-1; DNA: TGTGCCAGCCTGCGCTCTTACCCACAAGAGACCCAGTACTTC; CDR3: CASLRSYPQETQYF
J: TRBJ1-5; size: NA; D: NA; V: TRBV30; DNA: TGTGCCTGGAGTGTTGGCAGGGGATATCAGCCCCAGCATTTT; CDR3: CAWSVGRGYQPQHF
J: TRBJ1-1; size: NA; D: NA; V: TRBV28; DNA: TGTGCCGTCTCCCAGCGGAACACTGAAGCTTTCTTT; CDR3: CAVSQRNTEAFF
J: TRBJ2-7; size: NA; D: NA; V: TRBV27; DNA: TGTGCCAGCAGTTTAGGGACATTCTACGAGCAGTACTTC; CDR3: CASSLGTFYEQYF
J: TRBJ2-2; size: NA; D: NA; V: TRBV18; DNA: TGTGCCAGCTCACCACGGGTGGACGGGGAGCTGTTTTTT; CDR3: CASSPRVDGELFF
J: TRBJ2-7; size: NA; D: NA; V: TRBV5-6; DNA: TGTGCCAGCACAGGAGGGGACAGCCTATCCTACGAGCAGTACTTC; CDR3: CASTGGDSLSYEQYF
J: TRBJ2-1; size: NA; D: NA; V: TRBV9; DNA: TGTGCCACCGGGAAAGGGGGTGAGCAGTTCTTC; CDR3: CATGKGGEQFF
J: TRBJ2-1; size: NA; D: NA; V: TRBV5-6; DNA: TGTGCCAGCAGCCATGACAGCGGTGAGCAGTTCTTC; CDR3: CASSHDSGEQFF
J: TRBJ1-5; size: NA; D: NA; V: TRBV19; DNA: TGTGCCAGTAGTATTGTGCCAGAGAGCAATCAGCCCCAGCATTTT; CDR3: CASSIVPESNQPQHF
J: TRBJ2-7; size: NA; D: NA; V: TRBV28; DNA: TGTGCCAGCAGTTTGACCAGGAGTTCCGAGCAGTACTTC; CDR3: CASSLTRSSEQYF
J: TRBJ2-3; size: NA; D: NA; V: TRBV5-1; DNA: TGCGCCAGCAGGCGCACAGGAGCAGATACGCAGTATTTT; CDR3: CASRRTGADTQYF
J: TRBJ2-2; size: once; D: NA; V: TRBV6-5; DNA: TGTGCCAGCAGCAAACAACTAGCGAACACCGGGGAGCTGTTTTTT; CDR3: CASSKQLANTGELFF
J: TRBJ2-1; size: NA; D: NA; V: TRBV9; DNA: TGTGCCAGCAGCACCCGTCCCGTGAGGCCGAGCTCCTACAATGAGCAGTTCTTC; CDR3: CASSTRPVRPSSYNEQFF
J: TRBJ2-2; size: NA; D: NA; V: TRBV28; DNA: TGTGCCAGCAGGGGGAGCCGGGACCCAGATGGTAGGCTGTTTTTT; CDR3: CASRGSRDPDGRLFF
J: TRBJ2-7; size: once; D: TRBD2; V: TRBV29-1; DNA: TGCAGCGTTGTAACGGGAACTAGCGGGAGGGGCGAGCAGTACTTC; CDR3: CSVVTGTSGRGEQYF
J: TRBJ2-5; size: NA; D: NA; V: TRBV14; DNA: TGTGCCAGCAGCCAAGGCAGGGCGGGATGGGAGACCCAGTACTTC; CDR3: CASSQGRAGWETQYF
J: TRBJ2-3; size: NA; D: TRBD1; V: TRBV5-1; DNA: TGCGCCAGCAGCTTGGGAGGGACAGGGTCGGATACGCAGTATTTT; CDR3: CASSLGGTGSDTQYF
J: TRBJ2-7; size: NA; D: TRBD2; V: TRBV29-1; DNA: TGCAGCGTTGAGGGGCCGGGGGGGCAGTACTTC; CDR3: CSVEGPGGQYF
J: TRBJ2-7; size: NA; D: NA; V: TRBV2; DNA: TGTGCCAGCAGTTCTCCCCGGGACCTAGACTACGAGCAGTACTTC; CDR3: CASSSPRDLDYEQYF